These T cell receptor beta chains were read from a single sample in a study of cytomegalovirus exposure and HLA in healthy donors. Sequenced by immunoSEQ multiplex PCR; TCRdb stores in-frame clones only, minus some. This sample has under 200,000 clones, with about 75% found just once. The sequencing input was PBMCs. Source of these receptors: a male donor in good health and CMV-seronegative. Each CDR3 is given with its conserved first and last residue. A D gene is named only where the DNA matches it firmly. Clone sizes are given selectively: once, few, many, or a class where the clone is expanded.

J gene: TRBJ1-2
D gene: TRBD1
V gene: TRBV5-1
clone size: few
CDR3 DNA: TGCGCCAGCAGCACCTTACCGACAGGGTCCAACTATGGCTACACCTTC
CDR3 protein: CASSTLPTGSNYGYTF

J gene: TRBJ1-2
D gene: .
V gene: TRBV11-2
clone size: .
CDR3 DNA: TGTGCCAGCAGCTTAGTAGCAGGGAACTATGGCTACACCTTC
CDR3 protein: CASSLVAGNYGYTF

J gene: TRBJ2-7
D gene: TRBD2
V gene: TRBV4-3
clone size: .
CDR3 DNA: TGCGCCAGCAGCCAAGATATTGGCGGGAGCTCCTACGAGCAGTACTTC
CDR3 protein: CASSQDIGGSSYEQYF

J gene: TRBJ1-3
D gene: TRBD1
V gene: TRBV28
clone size: .
CDR3 DNA: TGTGCGACAGGGCGCAACTCTGGAAACACCATATATTTT
CDR3 protein: CATGRNSGNTIYF

J gene: TRBJ2-5
D gene: TRBD1
V gene: TRBV10-2
clone size: .
CDR3 DNA: TGCGCCACCGTCCCGGGACAGGGTTTGAGGACCCAGTACTTC
CDR3 protein: CATVPGQGLRTQYF

J gene: TRBJ2-7
D gene: TRBD1
V gene: TRBV10-3
clone size: .
CDR3 DNA: TGTGCCATCAGTCCTGACAGGGCCAGCTCCTACGAGCAGTACTTC
CDR3 protein: CAISPDRASSYEQYF

J gene: TRBJ2-7
D gene: TRBD1
V gene: TRBV28
clone size: .
CDR3 DNA: TGTGCCAGCAGTTTCTACTCCGGGACAGCCTACGAGCAGTACTTC
CDR3 protein: CASSFYSGTAYEQYF

J gene: TRBJ1-1
D gene: TRBD1
V gene: TRBV5-1
clone size: .
CDR3 DNA: TGCGCCAGCAGCTTCACAGGGGGCCGGACTGAAGCTTTCTTT
CDR3 protein: CASSFTGGRTEAFF

J gene: TRBJ2-3
D gene: .
V gene: TRBV7-9
clone size: .
CDR3 DNA: TGTGCCAGCAGCTTAGTCCCTAGCGATGGGACGCAGTATTTT
CDR3 protein: CASSLVPSDGTQYF

J gene: TRBJ2-3
D gene: .
V gene: TRBV5-1
clone size: .
CDR3 DNA: TGCGCCAGCAGCTTGGGCCCTACAGAGAATACGCAGTATTTT
CDR3 protein: CASSLGPTENTQYF

J gene: TRBJ2-5
D gene: TRBD1
V gene: TRBV18
clone size: .
CDR3 DNA: TGTGCCAGCTCACAACTGGACAGGGCCGAGACCCAGTACTTC
CDR3 protein: CASSQLDRAETQYF

J gene: TRBJ2-3
D gene: .
V gene: TRBV6-5
clone size: .
CDR3 DNA: TGTGCCAGCAGTTACTCGAACCAGCGAATGGATACGCAGTATTTT
CDR3 protein: CASSYSNQRMDTQYF